This is a list of T cell receptor beta chains from one sample in a study of OX40 agonist ivuxolimab in advanced cancers. Sequencing was performed with immunoSEQ multiplex PCR; in TCRdb, only in-frame clones are kept and a portion is missing. The repertoire has some 64,000 clones, around 92% of them found once; the top ten carry roughly 21%. This specimen was CD4+ or CD8+ T cells sorted from blood, taken in a trial of the OX40 agonist ivuxolimab. These TCRs come from an adult with an advanced solid tumor such as melanoma, head and neck, liver or kidney cancer. CDR3s include the opening cysteine and the closing phenylalanine or tryptophan. The D gene is left open where the match is weak. Size is stated for part of the rows, as once, few or many counts, or as a class when the clone is expanded.

clone_size,v_call,j_call,d_call,cdr3_aa,cdr3_nt
NA,TRBV7-9,TRBJ2-1,NA,CASTAEDSALWRQFF,TGTGCCAGCACGGCTGAGGACAGCGCCCTTTGGCGGCAGTTCTTC
once,TRBV4-3,TRBJ1-6,NA,CASSQDQEFGNSPLHF,TGCGCCAGCAGCCAAGACCAGGAATTCGGTAATTCACCCCTCCACTTT
NA,TRBV4-1,TRBJ2-5,NA,CASSQALAGDETQYF,TGCGCCAGCAGCCAAGCCCTAGCTGGTGACGAGACCCAGTACTTC
NA,TRBV6-6,TRBJ1-3,NA,CASSYLDTIYF,TGTGCCAGCAGTTACCTGGACACCATATATTTT
NA,TRBV11-2,TRBJ2-7,NA,CASSLEGGAYEQYF,TGTGCCAGCAGCTTAGAGGGGGGAGCCTACGAGCAGTACTTC
NA,TRBV7-8,TRBJ2-3,NA,CASSPGTHTDTQYF,TGTGCCAGCAGCCCGGGAACCCACACAGATACGCAGTATTTT
NA,TRBV28,TRBJ1-1,NA,CASRVRGAYNTEAFF,TGTGCCAGCCGTGTTAGGGGGGCGTATAACACTGAAGCTTTCTTT
NA,TRBV7-9,TRBJ2-1,TRBD1,CASILGQGGRSYNEQFF,TGTGCCAGCATCCTAGGACAGGGAGGAAGATCCTACAATGAGCAGTTCTTC
NA,TRBV10-3,TRBJ1-2,NA,CAISESRAGAYGYTF,TGTGCCATCAGTGAGTCGCGGGCAGGGGCCTATGGCTACACCTTC
once,TRBV28,TRBJ1-5,TRBD1,CASVKTGTGWGQPQHF,TGTGCCAGTGTAAAGACCGGGACAGGGTGGGGTCAGCCCCAGCATTTT
NA,TRBV6-6,TRBJ1-2,NA,CASSYGRDGGLGYTF,TGTGCCAGCAGTTACGGCCGGGACGGGGGTCTAGGCTACACCTTC
NA,TRBV11-2,TRBJ2-5,NA,CASSFPLLPETQYF,TGTGCCAGCAGCTTTCCACTCCTACCGGAGACCCAGTACTTC
NA,TRBV7-3,TRBJ2-2,NA,CASSHKLGGELFF,TGTGCCAGCAGCCATAAATTAGGCGGGGAGCTGTTTTTT
NA,TRBV7-3,TRBJ2-7,NA,CASSSSGDPSYEQYF,TGTGCCAGCAGCTCCAGTGGGGACCCCTCCTACGAGCAGTACTTC
NA,TRBV9,TRBJ2-3,NA,CASSVVGGTDTQYF,TGTGCCAGCAGCGTAGTAGGGGGCACAGATACGCAGTATTTT
once,TRBV6-5,TRBJ2-5,NA,CASSYFGSQETQYF,TGTGCCAGCAGTTACTTCGGTTCACAAGAGACCCAGTACTTC
NA,TRBV13,TRBJ2-2,TRBD2,CASSFVAGGPTGELFF,TGTGCCAGCAGCTTCGTGGCGGGGGGGCCCACCGGGGAGCTGTTTTTT
NA,TRBV6-1,TRBJ1-3,NA,CASGASGNTIYF,TGTGCCAGCGGGGCCTCTGGAAACACCATATATTTT
NA,TRBV7-9,TRBJ2-3,NA,CASSLVRAADTQYF,TGTGCCAGCAGCTTAGTACGGGCTGCAGATACGCAGTATTTT
NA,TRBV4-1,TRBJ2-3,NA,CASSQAPDTQYF,TGCGCCAGCAGCCAGGCCCCCGATACGCAGTATTTT
NA,TRBV6-5,TRBJ2-5,NA,CASSYSYSQETQYF,TGTGCCAGCAGTTACTCCTACAGCCAAGAGACCCAGTACTTC
NA,TRBV10-3,TRBJ1-1,NA,CAISESKRGSTEAFF,TGTGCCATCAGTGAGTCGAAAAGGGGTAGTACTGAAGCTTTCTTT
NA,TRBV15,TRBJ2-3,NA,CATSRDRVALSSGTQYF,TGTGCCACCAGCAGAGATCGGGTAGCGCTGTCTTCTGGTACGCAGTATTTT
NA,TRBV19,TRBJ1-1,TRBD1,CASSGAQGRDTEAFF,TGTGCCAGTAGTGGGGCACAGGGGCGGGACACTGAAGCTTTCTTT
NA,TRBV30,TRBJ2-1,NA,CAWRDYVLVNEQFF,TGTGCCTGGAGGGACTATGTGTTGGTAAATGAGCAGTTCTTC
NA,TRBV9,TRBJ2-5,NA,CASSVGVETQYF,TGTGCCAGCAGCGTAGGGGTAGAGACCCAGTACTTC
NA,TRBV25-1,TRBJ2-2,NA,CASSEDSSGAGELFF,TGTGCCAGCAGTGAAGACTCCAGTGGGGCCGGGGAGCTGTTTTTT
NA,TRBV6-5,TRBJ2-3,NA,CASSYSAGPPDTQYF,TGTGCCAGCAGTTACTCCGCGGGACCTCCAGATACGCAGTATTTT
NA,TRBV28,TRBJ1-2,NA,CASTRGGYGYTF,TGTGCCAGCACTAGAGGGGGCTATGGCTACACCTTC
once,TRBV15,TRBJ1-2,NA,CATSRGSFGLGYTF,TGTGCCACCAGCAGAGGGAGTTTCGGGCTTGGCTACACCTTC
NA,TRBV6-5,TRBJ1-5,NA,CASSYSGGNQPQHF,TGTGCCAGCAGTTACTCTGGGGGCAATCAGCCCCAGCATTTT
NA,TRBV4-3,TRBJ1-3,TRBD1,CASSQDLGQGGENTIYF,TGCGCCAGCAGCCAAGATCTTGGACAGGGAGGCGAAAACACCATATATTTT
NA,TRBV30,TRBJ2-1,TRBD2,CAWSVGASGLNEQFF,TGTGCCTGGAGTGTAGGAGCTAGCGGGCTTAATGAGCAGTTCTTC
NA,TRBV4-2,TRBJ2-1,NA,CASSQALANEQFF,TGTGCCAGCAGCCAAGCTTTGGCAAATGAGCAGTTCTTC
NA,TRBV19,TRBJ2-6,NA,CASSRDTASGANVLTF,TGTGCCAGTAGTCGGGACACCGCCTCTGGGGCCAACGTCCTGACTTTC
few,TRBV6-1,TRBJ2-7,NA,CASSDLWGTYEQYF,TGTGCCAGCAGTGACCTTTGGGGCACCTACGAGCAGTACTTC
once,TRBV5-4,TRBJ1-4,NA,CASSMGWGTNEKLFF,TGTGCCAGCAGTATGGGTTGGGGGACTAATGAAAAACTGTTTTTT
NA,TRBV18,TRBJ1-4,NA,CASSLRGTATNEKLFF,TGTGCCAGCTCACTCAGAGGGACGGCAACTAATGAAAAACTGTTTTTT
NA,TRBV4-1,TRBJ2-1,NA,CASSPSPGYEQFF,TGCGCCAGCAGCCCGAGTCCCGGGTATGAGCAGTTCTTC
NA,TRBV15,TRBJ2-7,NA,CATSSPSYEQYF,TGTGCCACCAGCAGTCCTTCCTACGAGCAGTACTTC
NA,TRBV7-9,TRBJ2-1,NA,CASSSSGTGGNEQFF,TGTGCCAGCAGTTCTAGTGGGACGGGCGGCAATGAGCAGTTCTTC
NA,TRBV13,TRBJ1-4,NA,CASSLWGGEKLFF,TGTGCCAGCAGCCTGTGGGGGGGTGAAAAACTGTTTTTT
NA,TRBV6-4,TRBJ2-1,TRBD2,CASKSRTSSSGGNEQFF,TGTGCCAGCAAATCCCGGACTAGCAGTTCGGGGGGGAATGAGCAGTTCTTC
NA,TRBV29-1,TRBJ2-1,TRBD2,CSVEGETSGRTRYNEQFF,TGCAGCGTTGAGGGGGAGACTAGCGGGAGAACCCGTTACAATGAGCAGTTCTTC
NA,TRBV30,TRBJ2-5,NA,CACQVGKGWGRETQYF,TGTGCCTGCCAAGTCGGGAAGGGATGGGGGAGAGAGACCCAGTACTTC
NA,TRBV9,TRBJ2-1,TRBD2,CASSNLAGGGHEQFF,TGTGCCAGCAGCAACCTAGCGGGAGGTGGGCATGAGCAGTTCTTC
NA,TRBV28,TRBJ1-5,NA,CASSLWQGRQPQHF,TGTGCCAGCAGTTTATGGCAGGGGCGACAGCCCCAGCATTTT
NA,TRBV4-3,TRBJ2-3,TRBD2,CASSQENVIAGIHSTDTQYF,TGCGCCAGCAGCCAAGAAAATGTGATAGCGGGAATCCATAGCACAGATACGCAGTATTTT
once,TRBV6-1,TRBJ1-5,NA,CASSEATRYYTGLSNQPQHF,TGTGCCAGCAGTGAAGCGACCCGCTATTATACAGGGTTAAGCAATCAGCCCCAGCATTTT
once,TRBV7-8,TRBJ1-5,NA,CASSPTLGGKSQPQHF,TGTGCCAGCAGCCCCACCCTGGGGGGGAAGTCCCAGCCCCAGCATTTT
NA,TRBV30,TRBJ1-1,TRBD1,CAWSAGGDTEAFF,TGTGCCTGGAGTGCAGGGGGCGACACTGAAGCTTTCTTT
NA,TRBV30,TRBJ2-5,TRBD1,CAWSVLGQGFETQYF,TGTGCCTGGAGTGTTTTAGGACAGGGGTTTGAGACCCAGTACTTC
NA,TRBV29-1,TRBJ2-7,NA,CSVGEGGYEQYF,TGCAGCGTTGGGGAAGGAGGGTACGAGCAGTACTTC
NA,TRBV28,TRBJ1-5,NA,CASSLGPPGASGQPQHF,TGTGCCAGCAGTTTAGGGCCTCCAGGGGCTTCTGGTCAGCCCCAGCATTTT
NA,TRBV11-3,TRBJ1-2,NA,CASSGLQKETYGYTF,TGTGCCAGCAGCGGATTGCAAAAAGAGACCTATGGCTACACCTTC